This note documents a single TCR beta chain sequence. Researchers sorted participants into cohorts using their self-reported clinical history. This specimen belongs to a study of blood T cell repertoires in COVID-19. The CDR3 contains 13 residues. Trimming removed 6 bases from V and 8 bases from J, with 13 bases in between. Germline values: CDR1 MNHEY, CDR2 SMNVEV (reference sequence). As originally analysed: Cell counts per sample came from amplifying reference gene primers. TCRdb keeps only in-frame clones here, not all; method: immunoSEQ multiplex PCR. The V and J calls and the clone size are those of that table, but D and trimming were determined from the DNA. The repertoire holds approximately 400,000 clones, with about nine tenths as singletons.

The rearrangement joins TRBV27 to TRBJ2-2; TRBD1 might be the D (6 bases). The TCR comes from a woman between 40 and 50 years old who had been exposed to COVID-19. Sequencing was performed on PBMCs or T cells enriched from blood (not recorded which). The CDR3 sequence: CASSPSRGGELFF. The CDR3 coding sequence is TGTGCCAGCAGCCCATCAAGGGGGGGGGAGCTGTTTTTT.